Listed below are T cell receptor beta chains from one sample, sequenced in a study of T cell responses to AZD1222 COVID-19 vaccine. Profiling relied on immunoSEQ multiplex PCR, and the TCRdb table lists in-frame clones only, not all of them. The data contain approximately 89,000 clones, 75% to 95% of them singletons. Sample: peripheral blood, taken 28 days after the second AZD1222 dose. The receptor set was obtained from an adult who received the AZD1222 COVID-19 vaccine. CDR3s include the opening cysteine and the closing phenylalanine or tryptophan. Each record gives: V gene, J gene, CDR3 protein.

TRBV4-3	TRBJ2-5	CASSREAGGVAGGTQYF
TRBV6-1	TRBJ1-5	CASSEGQGRSQPQHF
TRBV7-2	TRBJ1-2	CASSLGVGSLLSYTF
TRBV7-9	TRBJ1-3	CASSPSNSGNTIYF
TRBV25-1	TRBJ1-2	CASSEGQGNYGYTF
TRBV5-4	TRBJ1-1	CASSFGGTGDTEAFF
TRBV3-1/TRBV3-2	TRBJ1-5	CASSQDDSFNQPQHF
TRBV5-6	TRBJ2-1	CASSLMGSAYNEQFF
TRBV28	TRBJ2-2	CASSGRATGELFF
TRBV6-6	TRBJ1-4	CASSTQGRSEKLFF
TRBV6-2/TRBV6-3	TRBJ1-1	CASSYLPGQLNTEAFF
TRBV7-6	TRBJ1-2	CASSLGDGSNYGYTF
TRBV5-1	TRBJ1-2	CASSLEGGGTRGYGYTF
TRBV9	TRBJ2-3	CASRDPSDTQYF
TRBV3-1/TRBV3-2	TRBJ1-5	CASSQEYRAPQHF
TRBV2	TRBJ1-6	CASRTGTGSSPLHF
TRBV11-2	TRBJ2-4	CASSSTRGDKNIQYF
TRBV24-1	TRBJ2-1	CATTGGNEQFF
TRBV18	TRBJ2-7	CASSQGTAEYEQYF
TRBV28	TRBJ2-7	CASSLPGQGQYF
TRBV5-6	TRBJ2-5	CASSRGQETQYF
TRBV7-9	TRBJ1-5	CASSLHKGVDGQPQHF
TRBV5-1	TRBJ1-2	CASSSLSSGDGVYYYGYTF
TRBV24-1	TRBJ1-5	CATSNTGFNQPQHF
TRBV5-1	TRBJ1-6	CASSLGTNSPLHF
TRBV4-1	TRBJ1-3	CASSQEVASPLSGNTIYF
TRBV5-1	TRBJ1-1	CASSLDGMNTEAFF
TRBV12-5	TRBJ2-5	CASGSGGQETQYF
TRBV6-1	TRBJ1-6	CASSEGWDRGLSSYNSPLHF
TRBV3-1/TRBV3-2	TRBJ1-2	CASSQGQGWGYTF
TRBV28	TRBJ2-5	CASSTPGQGTTETQYF
TRBV19	TRBJ2-2	CASTTPGTGNTGELFF
TRBV27	TRBJ2-2	CASSLQHTGELFF
TRBV20-1	TRBJ1-6	CSASGGLGNSPLHF
TRBV3-1/TRBV3-2	TRBJ1-5	CASSPRRGTGGNQPQHF
TRBV27	TRBJ2-2	CASSLYQGAGTGELFF
TRBV11-1	TRBJ1-2	CASSLAAGTGLVYGYTF
TRBV24-1	TRBJ1-6	CATSDLRVLDRTSSYNSPLHF
TRBV6-5	TRBJ1-3	CASSYSGTSGNTIYF
TRBV27	TRBJ1-5	CASSLKGKYSNQPQHF
TRBV19	TRBJ1-1	CASSKKGREGTEAFF
TRBV5-4	TRBJ2-7	CASSWGTGGAYEQYF
TRBV29-1	TRBJ1-2	CSVVDSNYGYTF
TRBV30	TRBJ1-6	CAWSVRKGSPLHF
TRBV5-1	TRBJ2-5	CASSLRTGQVGETQYF
TRBV28	TRBJ2-5	CASLPPRTETQYF
TRBV5-1	TRBJ2-7	CASSLVAGPYEQYF
TRBV19	TRBJ1-3	CASTAAGNTIYF
TRBV5-8	TRBJ1-5	CASSLVGRDYSNQPQHF
TRBV19	TRBJ2-5	CASSIGRGNQETQYF
TRBV28	TRBJ1-5	CASGGGYQPQHF
TRBV29-1	TRBJ1-5	CSVGSDGQPQHF
TRBV5-6	TRBJ2-1	CASSSGRGYNEQFF
TRBV5-6	TRBJ1-2	CASSPDGYGYTF
TRBV7-2	TRBJ2-5	CASSSNSAGGRETQYF